The present T cell receptor beta chain was sequenced within a study of cytomegalovirus exposure and HLA in healthy donors. The study, taken as a whole, reports: The authors later linked a missense DCLRE1C variant to TCR beta V- and J-gene trimming. It was 150 to 200 TCR beta chains that were listed as cytomegalovirus-associated.

With respect to this clone: The antigen is undetermined.

The CDR3 extends over 13 amino acids. V lost 4 bases and J lost 9, with 15 bases in between. From germline, CDR1 is SEHNR and CDR2 FQNEAQ (reference sequence). It was with 60 Vbeta and 13 Jbeta primers that the PCR ran. In the original analysis: Among the unique TCR beta chains that a later analysis counted, about 84 million in all, about 11 million were shared. Profiling relied on immunoSEQ multiplex PCR, and the TCRdb table lists in-frame clones only, not all of them. V, J and clone size are taken as reported in that table, and D and trimming were inferred from the DNA itself. The sample lists 150,000 to 200,000 clones, about 82% occurring once.

This sequence was found in a woman aged 45-65 years in good health and CMV-seropositive. V is TRBV7-9 and J is TRBJ1-2; no reliable D call. The sample consisted of PBMCs. The CDR3 DNA follows: TGTGCCAGCAGCTACCAGGCTAAGGATAGCTACACCTTC. Its protein is CASSYQAKDSYTF.